Below, 21 T cell receptor beta chains from the same sample are listed, as sequenced in a study of early T cells in non-severe SARS-CoV-2 infection. TCRdb re-called the 5' RACE reads through MiXCR, storing one row per CDR3 protein. This sample has just over 80,000 distinct CDR3 sequences, with roughly an eighth found just once. The sequencing sample was made of whole blood. The origin of the receptors is an adult who was a healthcare worker with PCR-confirmed SARS-CoV-2 infection or an uninfected control (not recorded which).

This chain uses TRBV6-2 or TRBV6-3 with TRBJ2-1, with 8 bases lining up with TRBD2. Per the germline V gene, CDR1 is MNHEY and CDR2 is SVGEGT. V was clipped by 6 bases and J by 3 bases; unmatched bases: 7. The CDR3 has 15 residues. Written as DNA, the CDR3 is TGTGCCAGCAGGAAAAGCGGGGGCGTCTACAATGAGCAGTTCTTC. This translates into CASRKSGGVYNEQFF.

The rearrangement uses TRBV29-1 and TRBJ1-1; D remains unclear. This CDR3 region has 12 residues. The V gene's germline CDR1 is SQVTM and CDR2 ANQGSEA. With 6 bases removed from V and 6 bases from J, the gap between germline ends came to 14 bases. The CDR3 loop reads CSVVYRAPEAFF. CDR3 sequence (DNA): TGCAGCGTAGTATATAGGGCTCCTGAAGCTTTCTTT.

A few counts support this clonotype. The chain couples TRBV30 to TRBJ1-5, with D possibly TRBD1 on 5 matching bases. Germline V CDR1 and CDR2: GTSNPN, SVGIG (reference sequence). V lost 4 bases and J 4 bases, leaving 11 bases between the germline ends. CDR3 size: 13 residues. The CDR3 nucleotides are TGTGCCTGGAACACAGACAGTAATCAGCCCCAGCATTTT. It codes for CAWNTDSNQPQHF.

This clonotype was detected many times. The rearrangement uses TRBV18 and TRBJ1-2, with D perhaps TRBD1 (5 bases). Germline values: CDR1 KGHSH, CDR2 LQKENI. V shed 4 bases and J shed 3 bases, with 12 bases lying between them. The CDR3 covers 14 residues. Written as DNA, the CDR3 is TGTGCCAGCTCACGAGACAGTCTTGACTATGGCTACACCTTC. Protein product: CASSRDSLDYGYTF.

This clonotype was seen many times. The J gene is TRBJ2-3, the V gene TRBV10-3, with D perhaps matching TRBD1 (5 bases). Germline CDR1 reads ENHRY; CDR2 reads SYGVKD. V dropped 7 bases and J dropped 5 bases, with 10 bases sitting between them. The CDR3 consists of 12 residues. The CDR3 region has the DNA TGTGCCATCAAGGAACAGGAAGATACGCAGTATTTT. Its protein is CAIKEQEDTQYF.

V is TRBV2 and J is TRBJ1-2; a possible D gene is TRBD1 (6 bases). Germline V lookup: CDR1 SNHLY, CDR2 FYNNEI. The V and J ends lost 8 bases and 2 bases respectively, with 15 bases between them. The CDR3 sequence is 14 residues long. The CDR3 coding sequence is TGTGCCAGCTCGACAGGCTCCTTCAACTATGGCTACACCTTC. This translates into CASSTGSFNYGYTF.

The V gene is TRBV11-2, the J gene TRBJ1-1; no firm D call. The CDR3 length is 14 residues. Trimming stripped 5 bases from V and 1 base from J, with 11 bases between. The germline V gene has CDR1 SGHAT and CDR2 FQNNGV. The CDR3 protein is CASSTQGPNTEAFF. In nucleotides, the CDR3 is TGTGCCAGCAGCACCCAAGGCCCGAACACTGAAGCTTTCTTT.

The chain couples TRBV28 to TRBJ2-5; D gene ambiguous. This CDR3 region has 14 residues. Germline loops: CDR1 MDHEN, CDR2 SYDVKM. The germline V and J ends were trimmed by 8 bases and 1 base, with 14 bases remaining between them. The CDR3 DNA reads as TGTGCCAGCGCTTTGCCAGCTACCCAAGAGACCCAGTACTTC. As protein: CASALPATQETQYF.

The chain is built from TRBV19 and TRBJ2-7; the match to TRBD1 covers 9 bases. The CDR3 is 14 amino acids. V lost 4 bases and J lost 2; bases outside the gene matches: 3. Germline CDR1 reads LNHDA; CDR2 reads SQIVND (reference sequence). The CDR3 DNA reads TGTGCCAGTAGTACCGGGACAGGGCCCTACGAGCAGTACTTC. As protein: CASSTGTGPYEQYF.

This clonotype appeared many times. The rearrangement uses TRBV10-3 and TRBJ1-4, with D perhaps matching TRBD1 (5 bases). In germline, CDR1 is ENHRY, CDR2 SYGVKD. Trimming took 7 bases from V and 4 from J, leaving 10 bases between them. The CDR3 covers 13 residues. The CDR3 loop is CAIKDRDNEKLFF. The DNA for the CDR3 is TGTGCCATCAAAGACAGAGATAATGAAAAACTGTTTTTT.

The chain joins TRBV14 to TRBJ2-3; 7 bases line up with TRBD2. Per the germline V gene, CDR1 is SGHDN and CDR2 is FVKESK. The ends lost 2 bases at V and 6 bases at J; junction bases unmatched: 5. This CDR3 comprises 14 residues. The CDR3 region has the DNA TGTGCCAGCAGCCAACGGACTAGGTTGGATACGCAGTATTTT. As protein: CASSQRTRLDTQYF.

This clonotype was seen repeatedly, ten times or more. The chain has TRBV30 and TRBJ1-1; a weak D match, TRBD1 (6 bases). The CDR3 totals 12 residues. CDR1 and CDR2 (germline): GTSNPN, SVGIG (reference sequence). V gave up 1 base and J gave up 11 bases, with 14 bases separating them. CDR3 region: CAWSDTGRTAFF. CDR3 sequence (DNA): TGTGCCTGGAGTGATACAGGGAGGACTGCTTTCTTT.

The chain links TRBV24-1 to TRBJ2-3; D gene uncertain. Looked up from germline, CDR1 is KGHDR and CDR2 is SFDVKD. Trimming stripped 4 bases from V and 4 bases from J, with 8 bases between. The CDR3 extends over 13 amino acids. The CDR3 DNA is TGTGCCACCAGTGAACAAGTTTCAGATACGCAGTATTTT. It specifies CATSEQVSDTQYF.

This clonotype came up many times. The chain combines TRBV7-2 with TRBJ1-2; a possible D gene is TRBD1 (5 bases). Per the germline V gene, CDR1 is SGHTA and CDR2 is FQGNSA. CDR3 size: 17 residues. Trimming took 0 bases from V and 0 from J, leaving 14 bases between them. Here the CDR3 DNA reads TGTGCCAGCAGCTTAGCGGGGGACGGGGCTTCTAACTATGGCTACACCTTC. Protein sequence: CASSLAGDGASNYGYTF. Supplemented by reference TRBV7-2 and TRBJ1-2, the full variable domain reads GAGVSQSPSNKVTEKGKDVELRCDPISGHTALYWYRQSLGQGLEFLIYFQGNSAPDKSGLPSDRFSAERTGGSVSTLTIQRTQQEDSAVYLCASSLAGDGASNYGYTFGSGTRLTVV.

This clonotype was seen a few times. CDR3 region: CASSLSGQGNQPQHF. The CDR3 nucleotides are TGTGCCAGCAGCTTAAGCGGACAAGGCAATCAGCCCCAGCATTTT. This chain connects TRBV7-9 to TRBJ1-5; tentative D call: TRBD1 (5 bases). The V end lost 2 bases, the J end lost 2 bases, and 10 bases lay between the germline ends. Looked up from germline, CDR1 is SEHNR and CDR2 is FQNEAQ (reference sequence). The CDR3 has 15 residues.

The rearrangement joins TRBV6-2 or TRBV6-3 to TRBJ2-3; TRBD2 matches at 8 bases. CDR3 size: 15 residues. The germline CDR1 and CDR2 sequences are MNHEY and SVGEGT. V lost 8 bases to trimming and J lost 0 bases; unmatched junction nucleotides: 7. The CDR3 DNA sequence: TGTGCCAGCGGATCGGGGGGGCCGAGCACAGATACGCAGTATTTT. It specifies CASGSGGPSTDTQYF.

This clonotype was counted between two and nine times. This sequence joins TRBV7-9 and TRBJ1-2; no firm D call. CDR1 is SEHNR, CDR2 FQNEAQ, per germline (reference sequence). This CDR3 is 15 amino acids long. V lost 0 bases to trimming and J lost 5 bases, with 13 bases between them. In DNA, the CDR3 is TGTGCCAGCAGCTTAGCTGAGAATAAAGTATATGGCTACACCTTC. Its protein product is CASSLAENKVYGYTF.

This clonotype was recorded a few times. This rearrangement joins TRBV6-2 or TRBV6-3 to TRBJ2-1; 9 positions match TRBD2. This CDR3 has 15 residues. Trimming at V came to 5 bases and at J to 0 bases, leaving 2 bases not matched to a gene. Germline values: CDR1 MNHEY, CDR2 SVGEGT. CDR3: CASSEAGGSYNEQFF. The CDR3 DNA reads as TGTGCCAGCAGTGAAGCGGGGGGCTCCTACAATGAGCAGTTCTTC.

This clonotype occurred many times. Sequence at one end of the junction differs from germline and may be a read error. This chain joins TRBV20-1 and TRBJ2-1; TRBD2 matches 9 bases. CDR1 and CDR2 from the germline V gene are DFQATT and SNEGSKA (reference sequence). The CDR3 runs 13 residues. For the CDR3, the DNA is TGCAGAGCTAGCGGGGAGGTTGGGAATGAGCAGTTCTTC. It translates to CRASGEVGNEQFF.

This clonotype was detected ten times or more. The rearrangement links TRBV7-2 to TRBJ2-3; the match to TRBD1 covers 9 bases. Trimming cost V 1 base and J 4 bases; bases outside gene matches: 3. The CDR3 runs to 15 residues. Germline loops: CDR1 SGHTA, CDR2 FQGNSA. Written as DNA, the CDR3 is TGTGCCAGCAGCTTAGACAGGGGGCGAGCAGATACGCAGTATTTT. Amino acid sequence: CASSLDRGRADTQYF.

A note on this clonotype: Being one base from a much bigger clone, this may be a read error. This chain links TRBV2 with TRBJ1-2, with 9 nucleotides matching TRBD1. CDR1 and CDR2 from the germline V gene are SNHLY and FYNNEI. The CDR3 loop spans 13 amino acids. The junction had 8 bases not matched to a gene; V was cut back by 6 bases and J by 9 bases. The CDR3 DNA reads TGTGCCAGCAGCTATACAGGGGGCACTAGCTACACCTTC. As protein: CASSYTGGTSYTF.